This T cell receptor (beta chain) was captured by sequencing in a study of B cell selection in AIRE deficiency. Study observations and caveats: Tconv and Treg cells from AIRE-deficient patients resembled healthy donors in TCRBV usage, CDR3 length and diversity. Shorter CDR3s marked shared Treg sequences, biased toward few non-templated insertions. Of fewer than 4,000 shared Treg TCRbeta sequences, 31.6% were healthy-donor-only and about 9.1% patient-only.

TCRdb's copy holds only in-frame clones and misses some; the assay was immunoSEQ multiplex PCR. The sample lists approximately 14,000 clones; more than 85% were seen once. This clone came up a few times. Its antigen is currently unknown. The length of the CDR3 is 18 residues. In germline, CDR1 is LNHDA, CDR2 SQIVND (reference sequence). With 3 bases removed from V and 2 bases from J, the gap between germline ends came to 23 bases. Regulatory T cells were sorted as CD4+CD25hiCD127low/negative cells. The sequenced sample was Tregs sorted from PBMCs. The chain combines TRBV19 with TRBJ2-7; tentatively, D is TRBD1 (7 bases). The TCR comes from a human donor with AIRE deficiency. CDR3 nucleotides: TGTGCCAGTAGTATGAACAGGGGTAGTGGCGGGAAACCCTACGAGCAGTACTTC. Translation gives CASSMNRGSGGKPYEQYF.